The present entry profiles one T cell receptor (beta chain) with its context. Its antigen remains unknown. The V gene lost 1 base and the J gene lost 5 bases, with 23 bases spanning the gap. The CDR3 has 18 amino acids. Per the germline V gene, CDR1 is SEHNR and CDR2 is FQNEAQ (reference sequence). These data originate in a study of shared clonotypes between healthy human individuals. General study results and limits: Larger estimated richness was generally recorded for naive subsets relative to memory subsets.

Clones were sequenced by immunoSEQ multiplex PCR, and TCRdb holds only the in-frame ones, with some missing. The sample holds hundreds of thousands of clones; approximately 92% are singletons and the top ten take less than 25%. CD45RO-negative CD8 cells positively selected for CCR7 made up the naive population, which excluded terminally differentiated effector memory CD45RA+ cells. The sequencing input was naive CD8+ T cells sorted from blood. The clonotype was recovered from a man aged 25 to 45 in good health. This chain uses TRBV7-9 with TRBJ1-1; TRBD1 might be the D (6 bases). CDR3 sequence reads: CASSLGTIGGAVRTEAFF. CDR3 nucleotide sequence: TGTGCCAGCAGCTTAGGGACTATCGGGGGCGCGGTGAGGACTGAAGCTTTCTTT.